This TCR beta chain came from a study of T cell responses to AZD1222 COVID-19 vaccine. Comment on this clone: No antigen is known for it.

Germline V lookup: CDR1 KGHDR, CDR2 SFDVKD. V lost 5 bases to trimming and J lost 0 bases; unmatched junction nucleotides: 9. This CDR3 has 18 residues. Study conclusions and caveats: Unmutated variant regions are reportedly targeted by nearly half of spike-specific TCRs. Donors in the cohort were predominantly white British and more often female, and clonal diversity was possibly underestimated. Just 5 to 7 AZD1222 recipients tested seropositive at baseline.

The data were produced by immunoSEQ multiplex PCR, yet TCRdb's version contains in-frame clones alone and is incomplete. In the table there are roughly 170,000 clones, almost 90% of which are singletons. The sequencing used peripheral blood, collected on day 0 of AZD1222 vaccination. The origin of this receptor is an adult in good health. The chain employs TRBV24-1 and TRBJ2-1; 10 bases align to TRBD2. The CDR3 spells CATSGLAGALSSYNEQFF. In DNA form, the CDR3 reads TGTGCCACCAGTGGTCTAGCGGGGGCTCTCAGCTCCTACAATGAGCAGTTCTTC.